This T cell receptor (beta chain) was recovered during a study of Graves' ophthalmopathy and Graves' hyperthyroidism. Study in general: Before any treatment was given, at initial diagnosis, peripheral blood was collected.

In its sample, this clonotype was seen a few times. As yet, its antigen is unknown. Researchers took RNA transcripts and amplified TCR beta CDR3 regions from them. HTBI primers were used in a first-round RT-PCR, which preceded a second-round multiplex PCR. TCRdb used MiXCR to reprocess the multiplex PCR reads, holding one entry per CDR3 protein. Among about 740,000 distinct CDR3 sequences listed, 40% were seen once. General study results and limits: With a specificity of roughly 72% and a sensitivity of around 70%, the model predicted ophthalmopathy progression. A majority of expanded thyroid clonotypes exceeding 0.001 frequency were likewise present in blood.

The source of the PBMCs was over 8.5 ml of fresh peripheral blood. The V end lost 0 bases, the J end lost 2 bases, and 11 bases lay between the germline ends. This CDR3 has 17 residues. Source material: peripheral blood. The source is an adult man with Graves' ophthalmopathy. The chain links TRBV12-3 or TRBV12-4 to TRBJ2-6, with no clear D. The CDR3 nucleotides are TGTGCCAGCAGTTTAGCGCGACGCTACCCTGGGGCCAACGTCCTGACTTTC. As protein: CASSLARRYPGANVLTF.